Below, one TCR beta chain is given with its context. Its antigen is still unknown. Described time point: week 35, safety follow-up. The content of each vaccine dose was 300 ug of mutant IDH1 20-mer peptide, and topical imiquimod accompanied it. Patients had eight vaccinations, in weeks 1, 3, 5, 7, 11, 15, 19 and 23. This record comes from a study of a mutant IDH1 vaccine in newly diagnosed glioma. The repertoire was sequenced with immunoSEQ multiplex PCR; TCRdb's copy has only in-frame clones and lacks some. Of 45,000 to 60,000 clones in the sample, more than 75% were seen once. CDR3 length equals 16 residues. Trimming cost V 7 bases and J 5 bases, with 23 bases left between them. Germline loops: CDR1 SGHTA, CDR2 FQGNSA.

Sequences were derived from PBMCs, sampled from a glioma patient whose treatment included an IDH1 peptide vaccine. The V gene is TRBV7-2, the J gene TRBJ2-5; TRBD2 might be the D (7 bases). The receptor was derived from a woman aged 40 to 50 with glioma. The CDR3, as DNA: TGTGCCAGCAACGGGGGGCGTGTAGCGTTCGGGGAGACCCAGTACTTC. It yields the protein CASNGGRVAFGETQYF.